This section outlines one TCR beta chain sequence together with its context. J lost 0 bases, V lost 0 bases, and 7 bases had no gene match. CDR1 is SGDLS and CDR2 is YYNGEE in the germline V gene. The CDR3 length is 18 residues. These data come from a study of blood T cell repertoires in COVID-19. Study-level information: T cells, B-cell-depleted T cells, or PBMCs supplied cDNA or gDNA.

Some clones are missing from TCRdb's copy, which holds only in-frame ones; the method was immunoSEQ multiplex PCR. Counted here are hundreds of thousands of clones, about nine tenths occurring once; the ten biggest clones make up 4.4%. The source material was peripheral blood. The TCR sequence derives from a man aged 50 or older with acute or convalescent COVID-19. V gene TRBV9 combines with J gene TRBJ2-5; 11 nucleotides align to TRBD2. The CDR3: CASSVGASGGTYQETQYF. Written as DNA, the CDR3 is TGTGCCAGCAGCGTAGGGGCTAGCGGGGGGACCTACCAAGAGACCCAGTACTTC. Looking up the rest from reference TRBV9 and TRBJ2-5 gives the full variable domain: DSGVTQTPKHLITATGQRVTLRCSPRSGDLSVYWYQQSLDQGLQFLIQYYNGEERAKGNILERFSAQQFPDLHSELNLSSLELGDSALYFCASSVGASGGTYQETQYFGPGTRLLVL.